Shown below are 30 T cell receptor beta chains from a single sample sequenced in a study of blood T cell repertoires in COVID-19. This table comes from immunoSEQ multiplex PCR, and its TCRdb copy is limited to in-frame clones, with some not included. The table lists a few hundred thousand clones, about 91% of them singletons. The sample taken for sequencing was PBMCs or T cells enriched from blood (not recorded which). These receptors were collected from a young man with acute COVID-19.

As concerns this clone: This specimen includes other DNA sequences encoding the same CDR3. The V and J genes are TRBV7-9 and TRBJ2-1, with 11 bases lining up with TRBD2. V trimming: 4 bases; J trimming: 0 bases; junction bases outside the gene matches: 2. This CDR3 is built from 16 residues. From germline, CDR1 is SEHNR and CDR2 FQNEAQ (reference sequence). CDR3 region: CASSSTSGSSYNEQFF. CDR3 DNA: TGTGCCAGCAGCTCCACTAGCGGGAGCTCCTACAATGAGCAGTTCTTC.

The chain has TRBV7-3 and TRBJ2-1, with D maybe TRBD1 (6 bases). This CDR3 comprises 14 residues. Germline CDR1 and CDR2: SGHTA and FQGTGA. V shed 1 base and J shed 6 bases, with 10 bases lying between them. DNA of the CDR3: TGTGCCAGCAGCTTAAGCGGACAGTTCAATGAGCAGTTCTTC. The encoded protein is CASSLSGQFNEQFF.

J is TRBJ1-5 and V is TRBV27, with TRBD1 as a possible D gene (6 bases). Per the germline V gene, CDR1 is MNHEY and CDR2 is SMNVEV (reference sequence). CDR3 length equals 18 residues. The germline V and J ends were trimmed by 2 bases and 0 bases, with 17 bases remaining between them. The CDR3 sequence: CASSLRWDMGYSNQPQHF. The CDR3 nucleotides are TGTGCCAGCAGTTTACGGTGGGACATGGGGTATAGCAATCAGCCCCAGCATTTT.

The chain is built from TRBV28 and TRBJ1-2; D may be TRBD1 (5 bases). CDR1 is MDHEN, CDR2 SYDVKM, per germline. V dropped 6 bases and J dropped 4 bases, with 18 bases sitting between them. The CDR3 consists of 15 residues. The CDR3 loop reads CASRPPGVETYGYTF. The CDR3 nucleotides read TGTGCCAGCAGACCCCCGGGGGTGGAGACCTATGGCTACACCTTC.

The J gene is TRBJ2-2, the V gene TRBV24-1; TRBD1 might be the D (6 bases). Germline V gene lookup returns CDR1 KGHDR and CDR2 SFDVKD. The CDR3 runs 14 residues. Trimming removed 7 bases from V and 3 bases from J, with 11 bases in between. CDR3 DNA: TGTGCCACCAGCACAGGGTTGGACACCGGGGAGCTGTTTTTT. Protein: CATSTGLDTGELFF.

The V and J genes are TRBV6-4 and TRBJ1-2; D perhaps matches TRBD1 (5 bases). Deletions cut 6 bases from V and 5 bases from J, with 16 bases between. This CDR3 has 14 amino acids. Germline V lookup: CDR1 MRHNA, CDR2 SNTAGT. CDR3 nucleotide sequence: TGTGCCAGCAGAAAGATCAGGGTTTGGTATGGCTACACCTTC. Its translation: CASRKIRVWYGYTF.

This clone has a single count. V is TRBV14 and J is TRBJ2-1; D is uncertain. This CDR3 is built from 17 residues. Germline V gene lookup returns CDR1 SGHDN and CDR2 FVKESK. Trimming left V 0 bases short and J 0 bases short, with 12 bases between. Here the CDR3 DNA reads TGTGCCAGCAGCCAAGATTTTTGGGCGAGCTCCTACAATGAGCAGTTCTTC. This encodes CASSQDFWASSYNEQFF. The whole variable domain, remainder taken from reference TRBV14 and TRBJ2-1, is EAGVTQFPSHSVIEKGQTVTLRCDPISGHDNLYWYRRVMGKEIKFLLHFVKESKQDESGMPNNRFLAERTGGTYSTLKVQPAELEDSGVYFCASSQDFWASSYNEQFFGPGTRLTVL.

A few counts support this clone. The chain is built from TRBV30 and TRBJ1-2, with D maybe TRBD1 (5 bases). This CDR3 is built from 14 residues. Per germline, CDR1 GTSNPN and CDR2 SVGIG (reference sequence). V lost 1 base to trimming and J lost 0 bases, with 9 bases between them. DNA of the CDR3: TGTGCCTGGAGTGGCCAAGGGGCTAACTATGGCTACACCTTC. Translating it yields CAWSGQGANYGYTF.

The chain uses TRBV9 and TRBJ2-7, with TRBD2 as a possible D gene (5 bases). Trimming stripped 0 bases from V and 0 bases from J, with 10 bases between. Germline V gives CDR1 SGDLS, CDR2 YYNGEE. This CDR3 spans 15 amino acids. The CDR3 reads CASSVALASSYEQYF. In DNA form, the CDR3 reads TGTGCCAGCAGCGTAGCGCTAGCATCCTCCTACGAGCAGTACTTC.

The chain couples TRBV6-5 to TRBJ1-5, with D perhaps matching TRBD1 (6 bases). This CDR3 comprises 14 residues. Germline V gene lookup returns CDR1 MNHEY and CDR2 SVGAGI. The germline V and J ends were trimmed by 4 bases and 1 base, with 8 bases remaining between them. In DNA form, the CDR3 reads TGTGCCAGCAGTTTAAGGGGGAGCAATCAGCCCCAGCATTTT. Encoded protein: CASSLRGSNQPQHF.

CDR3 amino acids: CASSSASGTKGIQYF. The CDR3, as DNA: TGTGCCAGCAGTTCTGCTAGCGGGACCAAGGGCATTCAGTACTTC. The chain links TRBV28 to TRBJ2-4; 9 nucleotides align to TRBD2. J lost 9 bases, V lost 4 bases, and 10 bases had no gene match. Germline loops: CDR1 MDHEN, CDR2 SYDVKM. The CDR3 totals 15 residues.

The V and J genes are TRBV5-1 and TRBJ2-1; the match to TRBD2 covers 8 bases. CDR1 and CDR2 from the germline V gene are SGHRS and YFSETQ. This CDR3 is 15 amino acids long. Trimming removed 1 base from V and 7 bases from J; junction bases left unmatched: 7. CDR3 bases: TGCGCCAGCAGCTTGACTAGCGGCCACGGGAATGAGCAGTTCTTC. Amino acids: CASSLTSGHGNEQFF.

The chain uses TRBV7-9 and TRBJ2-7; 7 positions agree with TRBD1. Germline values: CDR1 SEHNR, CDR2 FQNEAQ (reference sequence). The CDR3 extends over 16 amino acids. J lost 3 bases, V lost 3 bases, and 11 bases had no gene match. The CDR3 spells CASSFREDRWGYEQYF. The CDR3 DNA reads TGTGCCAGCAGCTTTCGAGAGGACAGGTGGGGCTACGAGCAGTACTTC.

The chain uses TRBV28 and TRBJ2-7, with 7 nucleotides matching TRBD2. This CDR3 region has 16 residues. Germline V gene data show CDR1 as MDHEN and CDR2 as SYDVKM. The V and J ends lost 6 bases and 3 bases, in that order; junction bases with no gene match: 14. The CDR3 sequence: CASSPQGSGKSYEQYF. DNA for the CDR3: TGTGCCAGCAGCCCCCAAGGGAGCGGGAAGAGCTACGAGCAGTACTTC.

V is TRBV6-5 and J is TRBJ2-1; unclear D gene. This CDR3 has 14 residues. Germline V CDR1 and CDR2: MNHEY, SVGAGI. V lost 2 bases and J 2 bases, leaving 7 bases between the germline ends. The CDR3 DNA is TGTGCCAGCAGTTACCCTCCTCCCTACAATGAGCAGTTCTTC. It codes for CASSYPPPYNEQFF.

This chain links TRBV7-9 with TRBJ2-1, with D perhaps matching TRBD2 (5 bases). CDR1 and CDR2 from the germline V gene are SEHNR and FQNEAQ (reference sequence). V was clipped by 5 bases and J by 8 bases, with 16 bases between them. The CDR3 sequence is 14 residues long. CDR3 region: CASSELALRDEQFF. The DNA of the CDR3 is TGTGCCAGCAGCGAGCTAGCCCTTCGGGATGAGCAGTTCTTC.

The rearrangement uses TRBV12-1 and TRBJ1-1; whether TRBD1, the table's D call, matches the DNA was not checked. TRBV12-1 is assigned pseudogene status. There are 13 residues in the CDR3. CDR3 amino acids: CASSFRGFPEAFF. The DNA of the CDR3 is TGTGCCAGCAGCTTTAGGGGCTTCCCTGAAGCTTTCTTT.

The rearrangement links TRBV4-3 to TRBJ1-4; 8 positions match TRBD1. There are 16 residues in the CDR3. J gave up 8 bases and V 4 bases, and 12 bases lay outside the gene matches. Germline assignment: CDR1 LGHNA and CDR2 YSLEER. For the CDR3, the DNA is TGCGCCAGCAGCCTAAAGTGGGCACAGGGGGAAGAAAAACTGTTTTTT. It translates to CASSLKWAQGEEKLFF.

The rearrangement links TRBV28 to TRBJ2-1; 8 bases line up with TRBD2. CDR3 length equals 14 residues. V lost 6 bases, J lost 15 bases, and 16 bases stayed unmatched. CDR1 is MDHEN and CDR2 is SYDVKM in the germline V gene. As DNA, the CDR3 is TGTGCCAGCAGGCCTCCCCTTCCCGGGAGGGATATGTTCTTC. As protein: CASRPPLPGRDMFF.

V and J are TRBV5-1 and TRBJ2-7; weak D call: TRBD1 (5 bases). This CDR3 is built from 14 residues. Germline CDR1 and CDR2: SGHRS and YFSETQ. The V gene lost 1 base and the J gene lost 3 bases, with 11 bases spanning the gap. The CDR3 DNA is TGCGCCAGCAGCTTGTGGGTCCAGGGCTACGAGCAGTACTTC. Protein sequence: CASSLWVQGYEQYF.

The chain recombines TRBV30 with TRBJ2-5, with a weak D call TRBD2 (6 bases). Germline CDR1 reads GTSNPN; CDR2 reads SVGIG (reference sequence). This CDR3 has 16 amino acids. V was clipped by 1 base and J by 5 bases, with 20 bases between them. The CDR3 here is CAWSATTLKGGETQYF. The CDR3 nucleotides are TGTGCCTGGAGTGCGACGACACTCAAAGGAGGGGAGACCCAGTACTTC. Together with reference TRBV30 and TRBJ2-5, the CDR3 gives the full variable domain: SQTIHQWPATLVQPVGSPLSLECTVEGTSNPNLYWYRQAAGRGLQLLFYSVGIGQISSEVPQNLSASRPQDRQFILSSKKLLLSDSGFYLCAWSATTLKGGETQYFGPGTRLLVL.

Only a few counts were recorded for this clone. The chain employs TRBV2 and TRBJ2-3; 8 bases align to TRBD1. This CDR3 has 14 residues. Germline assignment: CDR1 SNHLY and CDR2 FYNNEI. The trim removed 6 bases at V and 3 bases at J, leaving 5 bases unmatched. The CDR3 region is CASSLQGVTDTQYF. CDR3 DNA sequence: TGTGCCAGCAGCCTACAGGGGGTAACAGATACGCAGTATTTT.

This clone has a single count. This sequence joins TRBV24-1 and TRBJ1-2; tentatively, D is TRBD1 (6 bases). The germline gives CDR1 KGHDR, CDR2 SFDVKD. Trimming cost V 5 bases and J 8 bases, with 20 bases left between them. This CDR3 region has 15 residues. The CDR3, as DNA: TGTGCCACCAGTGCCCCAAATAAGGGGGTTCAGGGCTACACCTTC. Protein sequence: CATSAPNKGVQGYTF.

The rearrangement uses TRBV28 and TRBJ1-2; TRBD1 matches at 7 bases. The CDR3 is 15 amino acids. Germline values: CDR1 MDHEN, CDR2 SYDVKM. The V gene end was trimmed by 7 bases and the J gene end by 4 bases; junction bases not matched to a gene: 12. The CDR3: CASTPGQQSVYGYTF. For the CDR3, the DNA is TGTGCCAGCACGCCGGGACAGCAGAGTGTCTATGGCTACACCTTC.

CDR3 coding DNA: TGCGCCAGCAGTGCACTAGCGGCTTACACAGATACGCAGTATTTT. This gives the protein CASSALAAYTDTQYF. The rearrangement joins TRBV10-2 to TRBJ2-3, with 8 bases identical to TRBD2. This CDR3 is 15 amino acids long. V lost 4 bases and J lost 2; bases outside the gene matches: 5. Germline CDR1 reads WSHSY; CDR2 reads SAAADI.

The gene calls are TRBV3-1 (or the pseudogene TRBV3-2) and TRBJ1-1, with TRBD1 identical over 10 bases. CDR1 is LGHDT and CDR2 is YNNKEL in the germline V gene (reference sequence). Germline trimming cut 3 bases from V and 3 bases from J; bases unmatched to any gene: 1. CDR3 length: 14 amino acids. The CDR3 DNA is TGTGCCAGCAGCCAGGGGACAGGGGACACTGAAGCTTTCTTT. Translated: CASSQGTGDTEAFF.

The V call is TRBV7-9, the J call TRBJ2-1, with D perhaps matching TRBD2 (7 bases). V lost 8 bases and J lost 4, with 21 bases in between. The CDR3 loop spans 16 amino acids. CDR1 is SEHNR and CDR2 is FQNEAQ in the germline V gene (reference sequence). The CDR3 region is CASFTGSSGKYNEQFF. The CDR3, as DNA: TGTGCCAGCTTTACAGGGTCCAGCGGGAAATACAATGAGCAGTTCTTC.

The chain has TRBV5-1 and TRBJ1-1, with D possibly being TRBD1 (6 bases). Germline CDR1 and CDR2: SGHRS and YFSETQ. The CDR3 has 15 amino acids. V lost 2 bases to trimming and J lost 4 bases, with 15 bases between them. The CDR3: CASSFRQGLATEAFF. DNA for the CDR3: TGCGCCAGCAGCTTTCGCCAGGGGTTGGCCACTGAAGCTTTCTTT.

The CDR3 DNA reads as TGTGCCAGCAGCCATGAAGGACAGGGAATTAATGGCTACACCTTC. This codes for CASSHEGQGINGYTF. The V and J genes are TRBV14 and TRBJ1-2; 8 bases align to TRBD1. Germline assignment: CDR1 SGHDN and CDR2 FVKESK. V gave up 3 bases and J gave up 6 bases; unmatched junction bases: 9. The CDR3 extends over 15 amino acids.

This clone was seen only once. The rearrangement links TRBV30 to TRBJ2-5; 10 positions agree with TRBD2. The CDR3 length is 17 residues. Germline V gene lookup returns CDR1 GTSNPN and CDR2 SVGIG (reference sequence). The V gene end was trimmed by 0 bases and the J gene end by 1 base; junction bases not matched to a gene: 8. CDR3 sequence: CAWSVTRTSGPQETQYF. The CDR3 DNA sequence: TGTGCCTGGAGTGTAACTAGGACTAGCGGCCCCCAAGAGACCCAGTACTTC. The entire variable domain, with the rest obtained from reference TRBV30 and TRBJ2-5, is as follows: SQTIHQWPATLVQPVGSPLSLECTVEGTSNPNLYWYRQAAGRGLQLLFYSVGIGQISSEVPQNLSASRPQDRQFILSSKKLLLSDSGFYLCAWSVTRTSGPQETQYFGPGTRLLVL.